This is a list of T cell receptor beta chains from one sample in a study of patients and donors after allogeneic stem cell transplantation. One entry per CDR3 protein, called by TCRdb with MiXCR from the RT-PCR reads. Among 25,000 to 35,000 distinct CDR3 sequences, under 7.5% were seen once, and the ten largest hold 34%. Sequenced input: blood, either unsorted or a sorted T cell fraction (not recorded which). These receptors were collected from a human donor who was either an allogeneic HSCT recipient or a stem cell or donor lymphocyte infusion donor (not recorded which). It is not recorded whose cells these are; they may come from a transplant donor. Each CDR3 is given with its conserved first and last residue. The order of the fields is D gene, J gene, clone size, V gene, CDR3 protein, CDR3 DNA. The D gene is left open where the match is weak. The size field is filled for only some rows; it gives once, few, many or a size class.

.	TRBJ2-5	many	TRBV28	CASSLYVSEPQETQYF	TGTGCCAGCAGTTTATACGTTTCGGAACCGCAAGAGACCCAGTACTTC
.	TRBJ2-1	many	TRBV24-1	CATSDLNAVHYNEQFF	TGTGCCACCAGTGATTTGAATGCGGTACACTACAATGAGCAGTTCTTC
.	TRBJ2-7	few	TRBV12-1	CASSIPKTTYEQYF	TGTGCCAGCAGTATCCCAAAAACCACCTACGAGCAGTACTTC
TRBD1	TRBJ2-5	.	TRBV28	CASRSPGTGKETQYF	TGTGCCAGCAGATCCCCCGGGACAGGGAAAGAGACCCAGTACTTC
.	TRBJ2-7	many	TRBV12-3/TRBV12-4	CASSFRLRGKHF	TGTGCCAGCAGTTTTCGATTGAGGGGGAAGCACTTC
.	TRBJ1-1	many	TRBV4-3	CASSQEQGYTEAFF	TGCGCCAGCAGCCAAGAGCAGGGATACACTGAAGCTTTCTTT
.	TRBJ2-7	.	TRBV5-1	CASSLPDPLGYEQYF	TGCGCCAGCAGCCTCCCGGACCCCCTGGGCTACGAGCAGTACTTC
.	TRBJ2-2	few	TRBV5-6	CASSLGTEFGELFF	TGTGCCAGCAGCTTGGGGACAGAGTTCGGGGAGCTGTTTTTT
.	TRBJ2-5	many	TRBV18	CASSPPLRETQYF	TGTGCCAGCTCACCACCTTTGCGGGAGACCCAGTACTTC
TRBD1	TRBJ1-6	many	TRBV10-3	CAIREASGTGSLHF	TGTGCCATCAGGGAGGCCTCCGGGACAGGATCCCTCCACTTT
.	TRBJ2-1	.	TRBV9	CASSVGPISDEQFF	TGTGCCAGCAGCGTAGGGCCTATTAGCGATGAGCAGTTCTTC
.	TRBJ2-7	many	TRBV12-3/TRBV12-4	CASSLKGLEQYF	TGTGCCAGCAGTTTGAAGGGTCTCGAGCAGTACTTC
.	TRBJ2-7	many	TRBV28	CASRQVAYEQYF	TGTGCCAGCAGACAGGTAGCCTACGAGCAGTACTTC
.	TRBJ2-3	few	TRBV24-1	CATSDGGQPTDTQYF	TGTGCCACCAGTGACGGTGGACAGCCCACAGATACGCAGTATTTT
.	TRBJ2-7	many	TRBV10-3	CAIRSGGPYEQYF	TGTGCCATCCGGAGTGGCGGCCCATACGAGCAGTACTTC
TRBD2	TRBJ2-3	many	TRBV9	CASSTRGDALADTQYF	TGTGCCAGCAGCACCCGGGGGGACGCTCTCGCAGATACGCAGTATTTT
.	TRBJ1-4	few	TRBV19	CASSITGRLGKLFF	TGTGCCAGTAGTATCACAGGGAGGTTGGGAAAACTGTTTTTT
TRBD2	TRBJ2-1	many	TRBV28	CASSVSGRARNEQFF	TGTGCCAGCAGTGTTAGCGGGAGGGCCCGCAATGAGCAGTTCTTC
.	TRBJ2-7	.	TRBV28	CASSGPLGGSYEQYF	TGTGCCAGCAGTGGGCCCCTCGGGGGCTCCTACGAGCAGTACTTC
TRBD1	TRBJ2-5	many	TRBV7-9	CASSLGDRDQETQYF	TGTGCCAGCAGCTTAGGGGACAGGGACCAAGAGACCCAGTACTTC
.	TRBJ2-3	few	TRBV10-3	CAISEWGNTDTQYF	TGTGCCATCAGTGAGTGGGGGAACACAGATACGCAGTATTTT
.	TRBJ2-1	many	TRBV11-2	CASSAGMWSYNEQFF	TGTGCCAGCAGCGCAGGGATGTGGAGCTACAATGAGCAGTTCTTC
TRBD1	TRBJ1-2	many	TRBV7-3	CASSLTGTGDHGYTF	TGTGCCAGCAGCTTAACTGGGACAGGGGACCATGGCTACACCTTC
.	TRBJ2-7	few	TRBV6-2/TRBV6-3	CAAAMGGTNEQYF	TGTGCAGCAGCGATGGGGGGCACCAACGAGCAGTACTTC
.	TRBJ2-5	.	TRBV6-5	CASSYRGRETQYF	TGTGCCAGCAGTTACAGAGGGAGGGAGACCCAGTACTTC
.	TRBJ1-1	many	TRBV20-1	CSARPSGGRDTEAFF	TGCAGTGCTAGACCTTCTGGGGGCCGAGACACTGAAGCTTTCTTT
TRBD1	TRBJ1-4	many	TRBV18	CASFSGTGNEKLFF	TGTGCCAGCTTCTCCGGGACAGGGAATGAAAAACTGTTTTTT
TRBD1	TRBJ2-2	many	TRBV12-3/TRBV12-4	CASTWQGATTGELFF	TGTGCCAGCACTTGGCAGGGGGCGACCACCGGGGAGCTGTTTTTT
.	TRBJ1-3	many	TRBV6-2/TRBV6-3	CASSYSGIGNTIYF	TGTGCCAGCAGTTATTCGGGGATCGGAAACACCATATATTTT
.	TRBJ1-5	once	TRBV2	CASSEGGLVQPQHF	TGTGCCAGCAGTGAAGGAGGCCTGGTCCAGCCCCAGCATTTT
TRBD1	TRBJ2-7	many	TRBV25-1	CASSDTRDRTYEQYF	TGTGCCAGCAGCGATACCCGGGACAGAACCTACGAGCAGTACTTC
TRBD1	TRBJ1-2	.	TRBV7-3	CASSSWDRGDYGYTF	TGTGCCAGCAGCTCGTGGGACAGGGGTGACTATGGCTACACCTTC
.	TRBJ1-4	many	TRBV9	CASSFGGSINEKLFF	TGTGCCAGCAGCTTCGGGGGGTCAATTAATGAAAAACTGTTTTTT
TRBD1	TRBJ1-2	many	TRBV6-5	CASSYSTGGNYGYTF	TGTGCCAGCAGTTACTCGACAGGGGGCAACTATGGCTACACCTTC
TRBD1	TRBJ2-3	many	TRBV9	CASSVAQGVLDTQYF	TGTGCCAGCAGCGTAGCCCAGGGGGTTCTGGATACGCAGTATTTT
TRBD2	TRBJ2-7	many	TRBV12-3/TRBV12-4	CASRKTSGYEQYF	TGTGCCAGCAGAAAGACTAGCGGCTACGAGCAGTACTTC
.	TRBJ2-7	many	TRBV7-9	CASSLGLVYEQYF	TGTGCCAGCAGCTTAGGACTTGTCTACGAGCAGTACTTC
TRBD1	TRBJ2-7	few	TRBV6-5	CASSYFPQGAKQYF	TGTGCCAGCAGTTACTTCCCACAGGGGGCTAAGCAGTACTTC
TRBD2	TRBJ2-1	many	TRBV24-1	CATSGGASGTYNEQFF	TGTGCCACCAGTGGCGGAGCTAGCGGGACCTACAATGAGCAGTTCTTC
.	TRBJ2-1	many	TRBV27	CASSPFRLNEQFF	TGTGCCAGCAGCCCCTTTCGGCTTAATGAGCAGTTCTTC
TRBD1	TRBJ1-2	many	TRBV28	CASSSRGGGHYGYTF	TGTGCCAGCAGTTCCCGAGGGGGCGGACACTATGGCTACACCTTC
TRBD1	TRBJ2-3	many	TRBV4-1	CASSQEIQGNGNTDTQYF	TGCGCCAGCAGCCAAGAGATACAGGGGAATGGGAACACAGATACGCAGTATTTT
TRBD2	TRBJ2-3	.	TRBV20-1	CSARDLLAGGAGTDTQYF	TGCAGTGCTAGAGATCTTCTAGCGGGAGGAGCGGGAACAGATACGCAGTATTTT
TRBD2	TRBJ2-1	few	TRBV9	CASSVGGLAVYNEQFF	TGTGCCAGCAGCGTAGGGGGACTAGCGGTATACAATGAGCAGTTCTTC
TRBD1	TRBJ2-7	many	TRBV18	CASSPQGARTYEQYF	TGTGCCAGCTCACCTCAGGGGGCAAGGACCTACGAGCAGTACTTC
.	TRBJ2-1	.	TRBV20-1	CSARGPLGYNELFF	TGCAGTGCTAGAGGTCCCCTGGGTTACAATGAGCTGTTCTTC
.	TRBJ2-3	.	TRBV7-9	CASSSITDTQYF	TGTGCCAGCAGCTCCATCACAGATACGCAGTATTTT
.	TRBJ2-4	many	TRBV20-1	CSAGKTGAKNIQYF	TGCAGTGCCGGAAAGACTGGCGCCAAAAACATTCAGTACTTC
.	TRBJ2-7	many	TRBV4-3	CASSQAYAKSAGSYEQYF	TGCGCCAGCAGCCAAGCGTACGCGAAGTCAGCAGGCTCCTACGAGCAGTACTTC
TRBD2	TRBJ2-7	once	TRBV27	CASSLFGGTSGYDQYF	TGTGCCAGCAGTTTATTCGGCGGGACTAGCGGCTACGATCAGTACTTC
.	TRBJ2-5	medium-sized	TRBV25-1	CASSESLGAGEETQYF	TGTGCCAGCAGTGAAAGTCTCGGGGCAGGGGAAGAGACCCAGTACTTC
.	TRBJ2-6	.	TRBV4-1	CASRRGNGANVLTF	TGCGCCAGCAGGAGGGGGAATGGGGCCAACGTCCTGACTTTC
TRBD2	TRBJ2-7	few	TRBV18	CASSPFTSGITNEQYF	TGTGCCAGCTCACCATTCACTAGCGGGATTACGAACGAGCAGTACTTC
.	TRBJ1-1	large	TRBV20-1	CSAREGLGGTEAFF	TGCAGTGCTAGAGAGGGTCTGGGGGGCACTGAAGCTTTCTTT
TRBD1	TRBJ1-5	many	TRBV6-4	CARIQGDSNQPQHF	TGTGCCAGAATACAGGGGGATAGCAATCAGCCCCAGCATTTT
.	TRBJ1-2	many	TRBV9	CASSARDLYGYTF	TGTGCCAGCAGCGCCAGGGACCTCTATGGCTACACCTTC
.	TRBJ2-1	.	TRBV20-1	CSASGLNEQFF	TGCAGTGCCTCGGGGCTCAATGAGCAGTTCTTC
TRBD2	TRBJ2-1	many	TRBV20-1	CSALRTSDNNEQFF	TGCAGTGCTCTTAGGACTAGCGATAACAATGAGCAGTTCTTC
.	TRBJ2-6	many	TRBV7-9	CASSSSSSGANVLTF	TGTGCCAGCAGCTCATCGAGCTCTGGGGCCAACGTCCTGACTTTC
.	TRBJ1-2	many	TRBV5-1	CASSLGGTAVSGYTF	TGCGCCAGCAGCTTGGGGGGGACCGCAGTATCTGGCTACACCTTC